The 17 T cell receptor beta chains below all came from one sample that was sequenced in a study of blood T cell repertoires in COVID-19. Generated by immunoSEQ multiplex PCR, the TCRdb table keeps only in-frame clones and is missing some. The sample has approximately 100,000 clones, around 90% seen once. Sample: peripheral blood. The receptors stem from an elderly woman in a cohort sampled during active COVID-19.

This clone has only one observation. The genes are TRBV19 and TRBJ2-6; 10 bases agree with TRBD1. Germline assignment: CDR1 LNHDA and CDR2 SQIVND (reference sequence). V lost 5 bases and J lost 2; bases outside the gene matches: 9. This CDR3 has 18 residues. CDR3: CASSPGQGSKAGANVLTF. The DNA for the CDR3 is TGTGCCAGTAGTCCGGGACAGGGGTCTAAGGCTGGGGCCAACGTCCTGACTTTC.

The CDR3 DNA follows: TGTGCCAGCAGTTCGACGGGACAGCCTCGGACCCAGCATTTT. Protein product: CASSSTGQPRTQHF. The V call is TRBV6-5, the J call TRBJ1-5, with 7 bases aligning to TRBD1. Germline trimming cut 4 bases from V and 11 bases from J; bases unmatched to any gene: 11. CDR3 length: 14 amino acids. Germline V lookup: CDR1 MNHEY, CDR2 SVGAGI.

The chain combines TRBV24-1 with TRBJ1-2, with 9 bases lining up with TRBD1. CDR3 length: 16 amino acids. The germline V gene encodes CDR1 KGHDR and CDR2 SFDVKD. V lost 2 bases to trimming and J lost 1 base; unmatched junction nucleotides: 4. The CDR3 protein is CATSDSGQGRNYGYTF. The CDR3 bases are TGTGCCACCAGTGATTCAGGACAGGGGCGTAACTATGGCTACACCTTC.

V and J are TRBV7-9 and TRBJ2-1; 7 nucleotides align to TRBD2. V dropped 7 bases and J dropped 2; count of bases not matched to a gene: 8. The CDR3 has 15 amino acids. CDR1 is SEHNR and CDR2 is FQNEAQ in the germline V gene (reference sequence). The CDR3 sequence is CASTGRRGTYNEQFF. CDR3 in DNA: TGTGCCAGCACCGGGCGGCGGGGGACCTACAATGAGCAGTTCTTC.

J is TRBJ2-2 and V is TRBV11-3; D not resolved. Germline CDR1 is SGHNT and CDR2 is YENEEA. Trimming cost V 5 bases and J 4 bases, with 5 bases left between them. The CDR3 contains 12 residues. DNA for the CDR3: TGTGCCAGCAGCCCGAGCACCGGGGAGCTGTTTTTT. Translating gives CASSPSTGELFF.

The CDR3 region has the DNA TGTGCCAGCTCATGGACAGGGGAGGCTGAAGCTTTCTTT. Its protein is CASSWTGEAEAFF. The V and J genes are TRBV18 and TRBJ1-1; 9 nucleotides match TRBD1. The CDR3 has 13 residues. Germline CDR1 KGHSH, CDR2 LQKENI. V trimming: 5 bases; J trimming: 6 bases; junction bases outside the gene matches: 4.

The chain carries TRBV18 and TRBJ1-1; possibly TRBD1 for D (5 bases). This CDR3 comprises 15 residues. Trimming took 0 bases from V and 5 from J, leaving 13 bases between them. Germline V lookup: CDR1 KGHSH, CDR2 LQKENI. CDR3 DNA: TGTGCCAGCTCACCACCCGACAGTTTAGGTACTGAAGCTTTCTTT. This codes for CASSPPDSLGTEAFF.

The chain uses TRBV3-1 (or the pseudogene TRBV3-2) and TRBJ1-2, with no clear D. V was trimmed by 4 bases and J by 8 bases, leaving 14 bases between them. In germline, CDR1 is LGHDT, CDR2 YNNKEL (reference sequence). The CDR3 covers 13 residues. CDR3 DNA sequence: TGTGCCAGCAGCCCAGCGCAGACGGGGGGCTACACCTTC. Amino acids: CASSPAQTGGYTF.

This chain joins TRBV21-1 and TRBJ2-5; TRBD1, as called in the table, went unchecked against the DNA. TRBV21-1 is an annotated pseudogene. There are 14 residues in the CDR3. CDR3 in amino acids: CAGWQGKSRETQYF. CDR3 nucleotides: TGTGCCGGGTGGCAGGGTAAAAGTAGAGAGACCCAGTACTTC.

This clone came up a few times. The chain has TRBV19 and TRBJ1-6; a weak D match, TRBD1 (5 bases). Germline V CDR1 and CDR2: LNHDA, SQIVND (reference sequence). This CDR3 is 13 amino acids long. The V and J ends lost 6 bases and 5 bases respectively, with 8 bases between them. The CDR3 DNA is TGTGCCAGTAGACAGGTTGATAATTCACCCCTCCACTTT. Its translation: CASRQVDNSPLHF.

The chain uses TRBV2 and TRBJ1-2; D is possibly TRBD1 (5 bases). Trimming cost V 10 bases and J 8 bases, with 20 bases left between them. There are 13 residues in the CDR3. Germline V gene lookup returns CDR1 SNHLY and CDR2 FYNNEI. CDR3 region: CATPVRDRWGYTF. In DNA form, the CDR3 reads TGTGCCACCCCCGTGCGGGACCGGTGGGGCTACACCTTC.

Regarding this clone: A junction end diverges from the germline sequence, so it may reflect a read error. This chain connects TRBV6-1 to TRBJ1-1, with 8 bases aligning to TRBD1. Germline CDR1 MNHNS, CDR2 SASEGT. This CDR3 contains 12 residues. The CDR3 DNA follows: TGTGCCAGCGGTGACGGACAGGGCTCGGCTTTCTTT. Its protein is CASGDGQGSAFF.

The chain couples TRBV12-3 or TRBV12-4 to TRBJ2-5; tentative D call: TRBD2 (5 bases). The CDR3 sequence is 13 residues long. Trimming pared 2 bases from V and 5 bases from J, leaving 9 bases between. CDR3 sequence: CASSLIAPETQYF. DNA of the CDR3: TGTGCCAGCAGTTTAATAGCGCCGGAGACCCAGTACTTC.

The chain combines TRBV4-1 with TRBJ2-1; 12 nucleotides match TRBD2. CDR1 is MGHRA, CDR2 YSYEKL, per germline. This CDR3 is built from 16 residues. V shed 4 bases, J shed 7 bases, and the junction held 8 bases outside the gene matches. The CDR3, as DNA: TGCGCCAGCAGCCTTGTTCTAGCGGGGGGGGTTAATGAGCAGTTCTTC. As protein: CASSLVLAGGVNEQFF.

The chain has TRBV30 and TRBJ1-6; 8 bases fit TRBD1. This CDR3 has 14 residues. Unmatched junction bases numbered 9, after V lost 4 bases and J lost 10 bases. CDR1 is GTSNPN, CDR2 SVGIG, per germline (reference sequence). The chain's CDR3 is CAWTKQGVDSPLHF. CDR3 nucleotide sequence: TGTGCCTGGACCAAACAGGGGGTTGACTCACCCCTCCACTTT.

A remark on this clone: One end of the junction fails to match germline, which may point to a read error. V and J are TRBV28 and TRBJ1-2; 8 bases agree with TRBD1. CDR1 and CDR2 from the germline V gene are MDHEN and SYDVKM. This CDR3 is built from 15 residues. CDR3 sequence reads: CASSFPTGEGYGHTF. CDR3 coding DNA: TGTGCCAGCAGTTTCCCGACAGGGGAAGGATATGGCCACACCTTC.

This clone has just one count. The V call is TRBV2, the J call TRBJ1-5, with unresolved D. This CDR3 contains 15 residues. The V end lost 3 bases, the J end lost 0 bases, and 9 bases lay between the germline ends. The germline CDR1 and CDR2 sequences are SNHLY and FYNNEI. The CDR3 bases are TGTGCCAGCAGTGACAGGCTTAATAGCAATCAGCCCCAGCATTTT. It encodes CASSDRLNSNQPQHF.